This T cell receptor (beta chain) stems from a study of blood T cells in healthy people across ages. Samples each yielded at least 5.5 micrograms of total RNA. The V gene lost 6 bases and the J gene lost 5 bases, with 23 bases spanning the gap. Germline V gene sequence: CDR1 MNHEY, CDR2 SVGEGT. The CDR3 is 16 residues long. Study-level findings and limits: Older age coincided with a roughly linear decline in TCR beta diversity per million T cells.

This clonotype has at least ten counts. The antigen remains undetermined. It was with a sample-barcoded 5' primer and a J-beta primer mix that a second PCR of roughly 7 to 12 cycles was run. TCRdb re-called the 5' RACE reads with MiXCR, one entry per CDR3 protein. Here the sample spans around 870,000 distinct CDR3 sequences, under 30% being singletons. The sequenced material came from blood. This rearrangement joins TRBV6-2 or TRBV6-3 to TRBJ2-7, with D perhaps given as TRBD1 or TRBD2 (5 bases each). This TCR came from a woman aged 80 or over in good health. The CDR3 sequence is CASRHPGPGKRDEQYF. As DNA, the CDR3 is TGTGCCAGCAGGCACCCTGGGCCAGGGAAGAGGGACGAGCAGTACTTC.